This T cell receptor (beta chain) was recovered during a study of blood T cell repertoires in COVID-19. Study processing details: The authors estimated nucleated cell counts from reference gene primer amplification. The assay was immunoSEQ multiplex PCR, and TCRdb's table has in-frame clones only and misses some. Clonal size and the V and J genes are those of that table, whereas D and trimming came from the DNA. The sample shows approximately 270,000 clones, about nine tenths of them seen only once. The origin of this receptor is a woman in her sixties who had recovered from COVID-19. Source material: PBMCs or T cells enriched from blood (not recorded which).

CDR3: CASSIMSSYNSPLHF. DNA for the CDR3: TGTGCCAGCAGCATTATGAGCTCCTATAATTCACCCCTCCACTTT. This chain uses TRBV7-2 with TRBJ1-6, with no clear D. This CDR3 region has 15 residues. Germline values: CDR1 SGHTA, CDR2 FQGNSA. V lost 5 bases and J 0 bases, leaving 8 bases between the germline ends.